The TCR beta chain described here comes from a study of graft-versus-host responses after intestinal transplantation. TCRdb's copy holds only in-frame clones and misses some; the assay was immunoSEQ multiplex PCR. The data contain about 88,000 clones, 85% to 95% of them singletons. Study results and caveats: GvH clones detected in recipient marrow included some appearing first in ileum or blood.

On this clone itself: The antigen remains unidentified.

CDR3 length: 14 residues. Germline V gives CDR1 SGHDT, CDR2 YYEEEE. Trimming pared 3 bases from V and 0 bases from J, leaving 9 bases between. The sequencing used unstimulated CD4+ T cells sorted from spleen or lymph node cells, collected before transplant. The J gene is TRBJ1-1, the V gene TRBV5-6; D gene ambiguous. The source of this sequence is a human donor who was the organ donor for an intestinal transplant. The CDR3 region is CASSSVRVNTEAFF. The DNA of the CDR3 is TGTGCCAGCAGCTCGGTGAGAGTGAACACTGAAGCTTTCTTT.